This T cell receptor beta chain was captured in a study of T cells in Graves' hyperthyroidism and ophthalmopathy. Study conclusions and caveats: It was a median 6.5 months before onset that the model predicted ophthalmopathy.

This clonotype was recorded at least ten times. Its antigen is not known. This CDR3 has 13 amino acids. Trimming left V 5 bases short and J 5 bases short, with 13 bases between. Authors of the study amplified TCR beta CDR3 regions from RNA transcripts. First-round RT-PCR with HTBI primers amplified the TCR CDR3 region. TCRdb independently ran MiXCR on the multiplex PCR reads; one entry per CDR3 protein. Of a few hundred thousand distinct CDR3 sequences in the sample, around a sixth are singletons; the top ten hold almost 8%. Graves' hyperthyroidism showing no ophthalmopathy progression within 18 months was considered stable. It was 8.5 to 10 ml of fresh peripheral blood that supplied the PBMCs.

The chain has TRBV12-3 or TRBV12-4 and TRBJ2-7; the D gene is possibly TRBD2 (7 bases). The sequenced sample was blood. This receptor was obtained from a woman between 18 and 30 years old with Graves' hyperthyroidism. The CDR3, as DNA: TGTGCCAGCAGTCCCGCGGGGGCTAACGAGCAGTACTTC. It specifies CASSPAGANEQYF.